This T cell receptor beta chain was captured by sequencing in a study of blood T cell repertoires in COVID-19. Study-level background: COVID-19 samples from acute and convalescent phases originated in the United States, Italy and Spain. PBMCs, B-cell-depleted T cells, or T cells provided the cDNA or gDNA that made up the material.

Produced via immunoSEQ multiplex PCR; TCRdb's table is partial and in-frame only. The sample lists about 300,000 clones, roughly nine tenths occurring once. V gave up 3 bases and J gave up 7 bases, with 13 bases separating them. Germline CDR1 MNHEY, CDR2 SVGAGI. The CDR3 sequence is 13 residues long. The genes are TRBV6-5 and TRBJ2-7; possible D gene TRBD1, 7 bases. Sequenced: peripheral blood. This receptor was taken from a man aged 18 to 29 with active or convalescent COVID-19. CDR3 protein: CASSYEGAGEQYF. Here the CDR3 DNA reads TGTGCCAGCAGTTATGAGGGGGCGGGAGAGCAGTACTTC.